These T cell receptor beta chains were read from a single sample in a study of blood T cells in healthy people across ages. TCRdb re-called the 5' RACE reads with MiXCR, one entry per CDR3 protein. The data show about 640,000 distinct CDR3 sequences, 45% to 65% seen once. The sample consisted of blood. Receptors originate from a man aged 55 to 70 in good health. Each CDR3 is given with its conserved first and last residue. Fields, in order: clone size, D gene, V gene, J gene, CDR3 DNA, CDR3 protein. The D gene is left open where the match is weak. Rows may omit the clone size; those that give it use once, few, many or a size class.

-	-	TRBV29-1	TRBJ1-1	TGCAGCGCTGGACAGTCGGACACTGAGGCTTTCTTT	CSAGQSDTEAFF
few	-	TRBV7-2	TRBJ1-6	TGTGCCAGCAGCTTAGTGGTGGGAGGTGTTTCACCCCTCCACTTT	CASSLVVGGVSPLHF
-	-	TRBV10-2	TRBJ1-2	TGCGCCAGCAGTGAGGAAACAGGATCACGTGGCTACACCTTC	CASSEETGSRGYTF
many	-	TRBV28	TRBJ1-2	TGTGCCAGCAGCAGAGCCAACTATGGCTACACCTTC	CASSRANYGYTF
-	-	TRBV6-6	TRBJ1-2	TGTGCCAGCACCCTGCTTATTGGGTCCAAATATGGCTACACCTTC	CASTLLIGSKYGYTF
many	-	TRBV4-1	TRBJ1-2	TGCGCCAGCAGCCCTCCCGTAGGGGACGGCTATGGCTACACCTTC	CASSPPVGDGYGYTF
many	TRBD2	TRBV6-6	TRBJ2-1	TGTGCCAGCAGGACGGGGGGGGTCTCCAATGAGCAGTTCTTC	CASRTGGVSNEQFF
-	TRBD1	TRBV29-1	TRBJ1-2	TGCAGCGTTGATGGGACAGGGGGGTTTGGCTACACCTTC	CSVDGTGGFGYTF
-	TRBD1	TRBV27	TRBJ1-6	TGTGCTAGCAGTCCTTGGACAGGGGGCGCACTCTCTCCCCTCCACTTT	CASSPWTGGALSPLHF
-	TRBD1	TRBV15	TRBJ1-2	TGTGCCACCAGCAGAGATGGGACAGAGCGCTACACCTTC	CATSRDGTERYTF
-	-	TRBV5-1	TRBJ2-4	TGCGCCAGCAGCTTGGGTGGCAGCGCGGTGGGCATTCAGTACTTC	CASSLGGSAVGIQYF
few	-	TRBV20-1	TRBJ1-4	TGCAGTGCTCGGCCAGCAACTAATGAAAAACTGTTTTTT	CSARPATNEKLFF
-	-	TRBV6-6	TRBJ2-6	TGTGCCAGCAGTTACTCAGGGGCCCCTGGGGCCAACGTCCTGACTTTC	CASSYSGAPGANVLTF
-	-	TRBV3-1	TRBJ1-2	TGTGCCAGCAGTCGGAGGCGGCAGGGCGGCGGCTACACCTTC	CASSRRRQGGGYTF
-	-	TRBV6-1	TRBJ2-1	TGTGCCACCACAAATCAAGAGACCCAGTTCTTC	CATTNQETQFF
-	TRBD1	TRBV7-2	TRBJ1-4	TGTGCCAGCAGACCATCCGGGACAGTTAATGAAAAACTGTTTTTT	CASRPSGTVNEKLFF
-	-	TRBV15	TRBJ1-2	TGTGCCACCACTCCCTTCGAGGGGACGCGTGGCTACACCTTC	CATTPFEGTRGYTF
-	TRBD2	TRBV20-1	TRBJ2-1	TGCAGTGCTAGAGATTCACTAGCGGGGGGTAATGAGCAGTTCTTC	CSARDSLAGGNEQFF
-	-	TRBV20-1	TRBJ2-5	TGCAGTGCTAGGGACGCCCTTCCCGAGACCCAGTACTTC	CSARDALPETQYF
few	-	TRBV7-2	TRBJ2-7	TGTGCCAGCAGCTTAGCAGGGGGTCAGGGCGAGCAGTACTTC	CASSLAGGQGEQYF
few	-	TRBV7-2	TRBJ1-5	TGTGCCAGCAGCTTAGTTGGGGCGAATCAGCCCCAGCATTTT	CASSLVGANQPQHF
-	-	TRBV4-1	TRBJ2-5	TGCGCCAGCAGCCAACCAGGGACTCAGACCCAGTACTTC	CASSQPGTQTQYF
-	-	TRBV3-1	TRBJ2-3	TGTGCCAGCAGCCACCGGGACACCTCAGATACGCAGTATTTT	CASSHRDTSDTQYF
-	TRBD1	TRBV18	TRBJ2-1	TGTGCCAGCTCATTCGCCGGGACAGGGGGTTACGGCTCCTACAATGAGCAGTTCTTC	CASSFAGTGGYGSYNEQFF
-	TRBD1	TRBV5-1	TRBJ1-2	TGCGCCAGCGGGCCGGGACAGGGAAACTATGGCTACACCTTC	CASGPGQGNYGYTF
-	-	TRBV12-3/TRBV12-4	TRBJ1-1	TGTGCCACCCTTTTACAGGGAGCCACTGAAGCTTTCTTT	CATLLQGATEAFF
-	-	TRBV12-3/TRBV12-4	TRBJ2-1	TGTGCATCCCGACGGGGGCCCCAGGGGAATGAGCAGTTCTTC	CASRRGPQGNEQFF
-	TRBD2	TRBV12-3/TRBV12-4	TRBJ2-3	TGTGCCAGCAGTCGACACGTAGCGGGTCCTAGCACAGATACGCAGTATTTT	CASSRHVAGPSTDTQYF
-	TRBD1	TRBV7-9	TRBJ2-7	TGTGCCAGCAGCTATGCACCGGGACAGGGCTACGAGCAGTACTTC	CASSYAPGQGYEQYF
-	-	TRBV5-6	TRBJ2-1	TGTGCCAGCAGCTTGCCGTCCCCGCACCCACTCAATGAGCAGTTCTTC	CASSLPSPHPLNEQFF